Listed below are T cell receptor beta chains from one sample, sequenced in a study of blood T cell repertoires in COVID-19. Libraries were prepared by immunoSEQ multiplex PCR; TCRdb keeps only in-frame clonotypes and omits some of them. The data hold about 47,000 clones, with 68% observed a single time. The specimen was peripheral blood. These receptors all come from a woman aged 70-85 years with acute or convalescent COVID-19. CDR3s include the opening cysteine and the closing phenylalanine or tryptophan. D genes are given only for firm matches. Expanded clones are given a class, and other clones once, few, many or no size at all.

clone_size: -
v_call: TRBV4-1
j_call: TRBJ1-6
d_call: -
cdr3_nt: TGCGCCAGCAGCCAAAGGGAGGATTCACCCCTCCACTTT
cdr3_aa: CASSQREDSPLHF

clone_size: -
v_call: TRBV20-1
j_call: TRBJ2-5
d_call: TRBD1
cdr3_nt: TGCAGTGCTACAGGGGGAGAGACCCAGTACTTC
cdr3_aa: CSATGGETQYF

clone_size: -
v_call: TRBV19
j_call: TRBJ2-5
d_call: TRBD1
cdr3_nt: TGTGCCAGTAGTCCACGAGGGGGCAAGGAGACCCAGTACTTC
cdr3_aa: CASSPRGGKETQYF

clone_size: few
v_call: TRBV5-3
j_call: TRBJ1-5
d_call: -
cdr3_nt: TGTGCCAGAAGCAGCACCAGACTTAGCAATCAGCCCCAGCATTTT
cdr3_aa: CARSSTRLSNQPQHF

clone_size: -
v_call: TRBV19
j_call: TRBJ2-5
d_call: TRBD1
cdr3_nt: TGTGCCAGTAGTATAGACAGGGGGCGGGAGACCCAGTACTTC
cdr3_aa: CASSIDRGRETQYF

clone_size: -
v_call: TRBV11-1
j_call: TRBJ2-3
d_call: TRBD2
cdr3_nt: TGTGCCAGTGGACTAGACCCAGATACGCAGTATTTT
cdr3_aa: CASGLDPDTQYF

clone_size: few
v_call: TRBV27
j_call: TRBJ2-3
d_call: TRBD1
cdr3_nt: TGTGCCAGCAGTTTATCGATAGGGACAGGGGGCACGGATACGCAGTATTTT
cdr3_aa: CASSLSIGTGGTDTQYF

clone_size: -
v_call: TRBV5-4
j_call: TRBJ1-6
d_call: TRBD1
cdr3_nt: TGTGCCAGCAGCGACGGGACAGTCGGTTCACCCCTCCACTTT
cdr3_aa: CASSDGTVGSPLHF

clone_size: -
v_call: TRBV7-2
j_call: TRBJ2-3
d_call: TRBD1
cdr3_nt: TGTGCCAGCACCCTGGGACAGATACCAGATACGCAGTATTTT
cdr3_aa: CASTLGQIPDTQYF

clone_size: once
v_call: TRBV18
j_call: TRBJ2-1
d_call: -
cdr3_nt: TGTGCCAGCTCCGGAAGGAGAGACAATGAGCAGTTCTTC
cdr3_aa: CASSGRRDNEQFF

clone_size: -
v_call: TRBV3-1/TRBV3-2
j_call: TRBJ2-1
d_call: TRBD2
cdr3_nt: TGTGCCAGCAGTACCTCTTCCACCCCGGGACTAGATACGAATGAGCAGTTCTTC
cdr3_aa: CASSTSSTPGLDTNEQFF

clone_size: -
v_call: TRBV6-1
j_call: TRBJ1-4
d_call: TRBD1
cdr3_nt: TGTGCCAGCAGTGACACGAGACAGGGTATAAGGGAAAAACTGTTTTTT
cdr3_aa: CASSDTRQGIREKLFF

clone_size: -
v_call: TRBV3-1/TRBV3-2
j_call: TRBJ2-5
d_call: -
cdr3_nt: TGTGCCAGCAGCCAAGACTCGGGGGTTCTTGGAGAGACCCAGTACTTC
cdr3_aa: CASSQDSGVLGETQYF

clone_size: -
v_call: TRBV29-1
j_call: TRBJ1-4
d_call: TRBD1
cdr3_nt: TGCAGCGTTCTCGACAGGGGAAGAGGTGAAAAACTGTTTTTT
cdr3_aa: CSVLDRGRGEKLFF

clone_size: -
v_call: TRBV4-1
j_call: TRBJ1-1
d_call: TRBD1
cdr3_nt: TGCGCCAGCAGCCAAGATCAGGGGGCACAAGCTTTCTTT
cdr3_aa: CASSQDQGAQAFF

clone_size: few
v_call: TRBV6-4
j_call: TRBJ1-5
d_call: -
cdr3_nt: TGTGCCAGCAGCCCAGGGGTGTATCAGCCCCAGCATTTT
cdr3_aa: CASSPGVYQPQHF

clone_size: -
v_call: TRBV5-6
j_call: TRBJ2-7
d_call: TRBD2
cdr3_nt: TGTGCCAGCAGCTTTGGACTAGCGCAATACGAGCAGTACTTC
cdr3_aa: CASSFGLAQYEQYF

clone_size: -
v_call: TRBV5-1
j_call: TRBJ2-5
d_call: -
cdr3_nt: TGCGCCAGCCGGACAGCCAGATCGTACCAAGAGACCCAGTACTTC
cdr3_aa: CASRTARSYQETQYF

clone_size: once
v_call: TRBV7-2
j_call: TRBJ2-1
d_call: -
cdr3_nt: TGTGCCAGCAGCCCGGGCGGAGGGATCAATGAGCAGTTCTTC
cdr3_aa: CASSPGGGINEQFF

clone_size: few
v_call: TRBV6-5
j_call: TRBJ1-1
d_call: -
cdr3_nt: TGTGCCAGCAGTCCTACTGGGACTGGGTGGGGGTTCTTT
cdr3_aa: CASSPTGTGWGFF

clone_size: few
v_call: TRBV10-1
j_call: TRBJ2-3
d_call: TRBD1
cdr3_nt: TGCGCCAGCAGTGGGGACAGCTCGGACCGCACAGATACGCAGTATTTT
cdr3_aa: CASSGDSSDRTDTQYF

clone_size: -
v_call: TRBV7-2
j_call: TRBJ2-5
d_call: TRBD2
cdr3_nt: TGTGCCAGCAGCCCAGGACTAGCTCAAGAGACCCAGTACTTC
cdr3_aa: CASSPGLAQETQYF

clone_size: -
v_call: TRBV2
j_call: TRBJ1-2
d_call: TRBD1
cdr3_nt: TGTGCCAGCAGTGAACTGGGACAGGGTGGAGGCTACACCTTC
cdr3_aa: CASSELGQGGGYTF

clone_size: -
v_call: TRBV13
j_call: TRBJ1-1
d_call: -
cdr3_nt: TGTGCCAGCAGCTTACGGGGTGGCAGGAGCATGAACACTGAAGCTTTCTTT
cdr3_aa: CASSLRGGRSMNTEAFF

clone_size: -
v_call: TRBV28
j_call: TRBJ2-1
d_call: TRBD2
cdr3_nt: TGTGCCAGCAGCCTGGCCGAAGTAGCGGGGTACTTCTTC
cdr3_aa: CASSLAEVAGYFF

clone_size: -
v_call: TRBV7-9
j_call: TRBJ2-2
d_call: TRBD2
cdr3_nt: TGTGCCAGCAGCTTAGCGCGGGGGGCGGAAACCGGGGAGCTGTTTTTT
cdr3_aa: CASSLARGAETGELFF

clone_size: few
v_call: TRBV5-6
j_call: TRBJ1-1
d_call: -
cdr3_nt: TGTGCCAGCAGCCCCGGACAGATTCCGAACACTGAAGCTTTCTTT
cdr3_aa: CASSPGQIPNTEAFF

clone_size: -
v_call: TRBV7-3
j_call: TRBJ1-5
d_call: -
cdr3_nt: TGTGCCAGCAGCTTAGGGGGCCGCGGGGGAGAAAACAATCAGCCCCAGCATTTT
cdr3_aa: CASSLGGRGGENNQPQHF

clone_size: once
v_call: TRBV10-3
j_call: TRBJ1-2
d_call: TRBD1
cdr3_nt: TGTGCCATCAGTGAGGGACAGGGGGCCTATGGCTACACCTTC
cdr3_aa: CAISEGQGAYGYTF

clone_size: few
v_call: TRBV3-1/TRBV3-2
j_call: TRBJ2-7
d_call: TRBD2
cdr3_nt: TGTGCCAGCAGCCAAGCACCGGGAGTAGCGGGAGTGGAGCAGTACTTC
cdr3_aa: CASSQAPGVAGVEQYF

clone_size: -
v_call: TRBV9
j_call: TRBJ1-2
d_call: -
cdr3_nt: TGTGCCAGCAGCGTATACAGGGAGAATAACTATGGCTACACCTTC
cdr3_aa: CASSVYRENNYGYTF

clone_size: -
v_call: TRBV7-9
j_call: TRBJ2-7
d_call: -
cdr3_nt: TGTGCCAGCAGCCCGGGGGTCCCGCACGAGTCCTACGAGCAGTACTTC
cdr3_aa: CASSPGVPHESYEQYF

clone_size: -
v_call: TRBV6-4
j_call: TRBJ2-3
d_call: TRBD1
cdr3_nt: TGTGCCAGCAGTGGCGGGACAGGGGGCGCAGATACGCAGTATTTT
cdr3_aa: CASSGGTGGADTQYF

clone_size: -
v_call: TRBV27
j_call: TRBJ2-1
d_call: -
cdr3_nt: TGTGCCAGCAGTTTATCTGGGGGGAGCTCCTACAATGAGCAGTTCTTC
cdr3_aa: CASSLSGGSSYNEQFF

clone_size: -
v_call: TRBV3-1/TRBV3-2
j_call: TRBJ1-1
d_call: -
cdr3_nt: TGTGCCAGCAGCCAAGCAGGTGAATTTGAAGCTTTCTTT
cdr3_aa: CASSQAGEFEAFF

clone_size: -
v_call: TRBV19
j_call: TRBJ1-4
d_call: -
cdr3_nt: TGTGCCAGTAGTGGGAGGGCAACTAATGAAAAACTGTTTTTT
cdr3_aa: CASSGRATNEKLFF

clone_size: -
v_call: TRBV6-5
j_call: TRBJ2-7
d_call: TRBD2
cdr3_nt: TGTGCCAGCGGAAAGCGGGGGGCGGTACCCTACGAGCAGTACTTC
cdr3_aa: CASGKRGAVPYEQYF

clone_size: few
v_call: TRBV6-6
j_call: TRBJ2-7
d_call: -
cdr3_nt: TGTGCCAGCAGAACCCGGTTCTCCTACGAGCAGTACTTC
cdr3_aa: CASRTRFSYEQYF

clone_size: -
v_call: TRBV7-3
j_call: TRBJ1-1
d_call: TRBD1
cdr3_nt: TGTGCCAGCAGCTTAAGTGGGCCAGGGGGCGGCACTGAAGCTTTCTTT
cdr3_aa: CASSLSGPGGGTEAFF

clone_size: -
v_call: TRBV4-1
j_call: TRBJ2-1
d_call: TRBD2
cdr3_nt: TGCGCCAGCAGCCAAGGATACACTAGCGGGGGGTCCAATGAGCAGTTCTTC
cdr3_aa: CASSQGYTSGGSNEQFF

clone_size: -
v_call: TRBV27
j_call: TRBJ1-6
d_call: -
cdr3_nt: TGTGCCAGCAGTTCCCCCTCCCCCAGGGGTTCACCCCTCCACTTT
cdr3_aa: CASSSPSPRGSPLHF

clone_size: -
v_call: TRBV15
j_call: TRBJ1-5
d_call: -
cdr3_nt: TGTGCCACCAGCAGATCCGCTGGGGCTCAGCCCCAGCATTTT
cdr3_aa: CATSRSAGAQPQHF

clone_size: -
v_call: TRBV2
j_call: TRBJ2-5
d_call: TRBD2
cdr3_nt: TGTGCCAGCAGTAAACCGGGACTAGCGGGAGGGAAAGAGACCCAGTACTTC
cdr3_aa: CASSKPGLAGGKETQYF

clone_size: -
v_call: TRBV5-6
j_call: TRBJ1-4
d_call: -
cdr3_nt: TGTGCCAGCAGCTTAGACAGTATTAATGAAAAACTGTTTTTT
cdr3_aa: CASSLDSINEKLFF

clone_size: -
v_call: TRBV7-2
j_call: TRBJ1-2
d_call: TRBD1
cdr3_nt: TGTGCCAGCAGCTTATCAATCACAGGGGGTCAATCAGACTATGGCTACACCTTC
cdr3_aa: CASSLSITGGQSDYGYTF

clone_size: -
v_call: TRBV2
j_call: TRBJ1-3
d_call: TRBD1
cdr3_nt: TGTGCCAGCAGGAGGGGACAGCCAGGCCCCGGAAACACCATATATTTT
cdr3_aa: CASRRGQPGPGNTIYF

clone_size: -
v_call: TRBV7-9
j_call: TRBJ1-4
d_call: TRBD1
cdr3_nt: TGTGCCAGCAGCTTAGCCTTGACAGGGAAGGATGAAAAACTGTTTTTT
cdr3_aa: CASSLALTGKDEKLFF

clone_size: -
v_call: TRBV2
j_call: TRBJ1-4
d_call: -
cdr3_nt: TGTGCCAGCAGTTCGGGAGGGACTAATGAAAAACTGTTTTTT
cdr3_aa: CASSSGGTNEKLFF

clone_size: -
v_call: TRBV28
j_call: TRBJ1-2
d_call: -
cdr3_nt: TGTGCCAGCAGTTTCCCCTTGGACAGAAACTATGGCTACACCTTC
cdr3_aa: CASSFPLDRNYGYTF

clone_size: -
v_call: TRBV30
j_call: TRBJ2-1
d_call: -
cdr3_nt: TGTGCCTGGAGTGTTACCCAGAATGAGCAGTTCTTC
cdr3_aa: CAWSVTQNEQFF

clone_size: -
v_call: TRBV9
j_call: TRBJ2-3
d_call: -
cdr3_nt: TGTGCCAGCAGCGTAGATGGGACTAGCACAGATACGCAGTATTTT
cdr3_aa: CASSVDGTSTDTQYF

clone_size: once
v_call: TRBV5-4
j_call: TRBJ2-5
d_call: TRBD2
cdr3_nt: TGTGCCAGCAGCTTGTATGGTAGCGGGGGGGGAGAGACCCAGTACTTC
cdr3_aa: CASSLYGSGGGETQYF

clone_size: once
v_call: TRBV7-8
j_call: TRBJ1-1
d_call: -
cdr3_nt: TGTGCCAGCAGCGCCCTACAGCCTTTGAACACTGAAGCTTTCTTT
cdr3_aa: CASSALQPLNTEAFF